These T cell receptor beta chains were read from a single sample in a study of T cells after yellow fever vaccination. TCRdb reprocessed the 5' RACE reads with MiXCR, giving one entry per CDR3 protein. The profile shows more than 65,000 distinct CDR3 sequences, approximately 6.2% of them singletons. This material consisted of CD4+ T cells sorted from PBMCs, taken more than 14 days after the first yellow fever vaccination. The source is a man in his late teens or twenties who received the YFV17D yellow fever vaccine. Both conserved end residues are part of each CDR3. Fields, in order: V gene, clone size, D gene, CDR3 length, J gene, CDR3 DNA, CDR3 protein. The D gene is left open where the match is weak. Where a row states a size, it is once, few, many or the class of an expanded clone; other rows omit it.

v_gene: TRBV7-9
abundance: many
d_gene: -
len: 15
j_gene: TRBJ2-1
CDR3nt: TGTGCCAGCAGCTGGTGGGGGGGCTCTTACAATGAGCAGTTCTTC
CDR3aa: CASSWWGGSYNEQFF

v_gene: TRBV2
abundance: many
d_gene: TRBD2
len: 14
j_gene: TRBJ2-5
CDR3nt: TGTGCCAGCCGAGGAGGTCGGGGGGTAGAGACCCAGTACTTC
CDR3aa: CASRGGRGVETQYF

v_gene: TRBV4-2
abundance: many
d_gene: -
len: 14
j_gene: TRBJ1-1
CDR3nt: TGTGCCAGCAGCCAAGATGGCAGGGAAACTGAAGCTTTCTTT
CDR3aa: CASSQDGRETEAFF

v_gene: TRBV12-3/TRBV12-4
abundance: many
d_gene: TRBD1
len: 14
j_gene: TRBJ2-3
CDR3nt: TGTGCCAGCAGGGCCGGACAGGGCACAGATACGCAGTATTTT
CDR3aa: CASRAGQGTDTQYF

v_gene: TRBV10-1
abundance: -
d_gene: -
len: 12
j_gene: TRBJ1-6
CDR3nt: TGCGCCAGCCAGAGGGGGTATTCACCCCTCCACTTT
CDR3aa: CASQRGYSPLHF

v_gene: TRBV12-3/TRBV12-4
abundance: many
d_gene: -
len: 14
j_gene: TRBJ2-7
CDR3nt: TGTGCCAGCAGTTTGGGGCAACTAGGCTACGAGCAGTACTTC
CDR3aa: CASSLGQLGYEQYF

v_gene: TRBV5-5
abundance: many
d_gene: -
len: 14
j_gene: TRBJ2-5
CDR3nt: TGTGCCAGCAGCTTGACGACAGTTCAAGAGACCCAGTACTTC
CDR3aa: CASSLTTVQETQYF

v_gene: TRBV18
abundance: many
d_gene: -
len: 15
j_gene: TRBJ1-1
CDR3nt: TGTGCCAGCTCACCGGCCCAACAGGGAAACACTGAAGCTTTCTTT
CDR3aa: CASSPAQQGNTEAFF

v_gene: TRBV9
abundance: many
d_gene: -
len: 16
j_gene: TRBJ2-3
CDR3nt: TGTGCCAGCAGCGTAGTCGAACTAGCAGGCACAGATACGCAGTATTTT
CDR3aa: CASSVVELAGTDTQYF

v_gene: TRBV18
abundance: many
d_gene: -
len: 13
j_gene: TRBJ2-5
CDR3nt: TGTGCCAGCTCACCACCGGGGCAAGAGACCCAGTACTTC
CDR3aa: CASSPPGQETQYF

v_gene: TRBV30
abundance: many
d_gene: -
len: 12
j_gene: TRBJ1-4
CDR3nt: TGTGCCTGGAGTGTACCCACGGAAAAACTGTTTTTT
CDR3aa: CAWSVPTEKLFF

v_gene: TRBV2
abundance: many
d_gene: -
len: 13
j_gene: TRBJ2-2
CDR3nt: TGTGCCAGCAGTCTTCACAGAACCGGGGAGCTGTTTTTT
CDR3aa: CASSLHRTGELFF

v_gene: TRBV20-1
abundance: many
d_gene: -
len: 15
j_gene: TRBJ2-1
CDR3nt: TGCAGTGCTAGAGTGGAGGGGCGGGGCCACAATGAGCAGTTCTTC
CDR3aa: CSARVEGRGHNEQFF

v_gene: TRBV5-5
abundance: many
d_gene: -
len: 15
j_gene: TRBJ2-2
CDR3nt: TGTGCCAGCAGCGGCGGGACCGCGGGCACCGGGGAGCTGTTTTTT
CDR3aa: CASSGGTAGTGELFF

v_gene: TRBV5-5
abundance: many
d_gene: -
len: 12
j_gene: TRBJ1-1
CDR3nt: TGTGCCAGCAGCTTGGTGAACACTGAAGCTTTCTTT
CDR3aa: CASSLVNTEAFF

v_gene: TRBV5-1
abundance: many
d_gene: TRBD1
len: 18
j_gene: TRBJ1-3
CDR3nt: TGCGCCAGCAGCTTGGCCAGCCGAACAGGGGCCTACGGAAACACCATATATTTT
CDR3aa: CASSLASRTGAYGNTIYF

v_gene: TRBV5-1
abundance: many
d_gene: TRBD2
len: 15
j_gene: TRBJ2-1
CDR3nt: TGCGCCAGCAGCTTGGATAGCGGGGGAGTACTGGGGCAGTTCTTC
CDR3aa: CASSLDSGGVLGQFF

v_gene: TRBV5-1
abundance: many
d_gene: -
len: 11
j_gene: TRBJ1-1
CDR3nt: TGCGCCAGCAGCGGCAACACTGAAGCTTTCTTT
CDR3aa: CASSGNTEAFF

v_gene: TRBV5-1
abundance: many
d_gene: TRBD2
len: 15
j_gene: TRBJ2-3
CDR3nt: TGCGCCAGCACTAAGACTGCGGGGGGGCAGGATACGCAGTATTTT
CDR3aa: CASTKTAGGQDTQYF

v_gene: TRBV5-1
abundance: many
d_gene: TRBD2
len: 14
j_gene: TRBJ2-5
CDR3nt: TGCGCCAGCAGCTCCAGCGGGGAGAAAGAGACCCAGTACTTC
CDR3aa: CASSSSGEKETQYF

v_gene: TRBV9
abundance: medium-sized
d_gene: TRBD1
len: 16
j_gene: TRBJ2-1
CDR3nt: TGTGCCAGCACCTTCGGACAGGGGGGTTCCTACAATGAGCAGTTCTTC
CDR3aa: CASTFGQGGSYNEQFF

v_gene: TRBV12-3/TRBV12-4
abundance: many
d_gene: -
len: 12
j_gene: TRBJ2-3
CDR3nt: TGTGCCAGCAGCTCTCGGGGGGATACGCAGTATTTT
CDR3aa: CASSSRGDTQYF

v_gene: TRBV12-3/TRBV12-4
abundance: many
d_gene: -
len: 12
j_gene: TRBJ1-3
CDR3nt: TGTGCCAACCAGAGAGTGGGAAACACCATATATTTT
CDR3aa: CANQRVGNTIYF

v_gene: TRBV9
abundance: many
d_gene: -
len: 15
j_gene: TRBJ2-3
CDR3nt: TGTGCCAGCAGCGTCTGGCGGGGGCCTACAGATACGCAGTATTTT
CDR3aa: CASSVWRGPTDTQYF

v_gene: TRBV4-3
abundance: many
d_gene: -
len: 17
j_gene: TRBJ2-2
CDR3nt: TGCGCCAGCAGCCAAGGGCTAGAGGTCCGAGGCACCGGGGAGCTGTTTTTT
CDR3aa: CASSQGLEVRGTGELFF

v_gene: TRBV28
abundance: many
d_gene: -
len: 15
j_gene: TRBJ2-1
CDR3nt: TGTGCCAGTGGCTCACTGGGGCTAGGGCAGGATGAGCAGTTCTTC
CDR3aa: CASGSLGLGQDEQFF

v_gene: TRBV2
abundance: few
d_gene: -
len: 16
j_gene: TRBJ2-5
CDR3nt: TGTGCCAGCAGTGAGATAGTAGCGGCGTACCAAGAGACCCAGTACTTC
CDR3aa: CASSEIVAAYQETQYF

v_gene: TRBV7-6
abundance: many
d_gene: -
len: 14
j_gene: TRBJ1-1
CDR3nt: TGTGCCAGCAGCTTATCGGGGTGGGGGACTGAAGCTTTCTTT
CDR3aa: CASSLSGWGTEAFF

v_gene: TRBV7-2
abundance: many
d_gene: TRBD1
len: 13
j_gene: TRBJ2-3
CDR3nt: TGTGCCAGCAGTTTCCAGGGGGCAGATACGCAGTATTTT
CDR3aa: CASSFQGADTQYF

v_gene: TRBV20-1
abundance: medium-sized
d_gene: -
len: 14
j_gene: TRBJ2-3
CDR3nt: TGCAGTGCTAGAGGACTTGCGAGCACAGATACGCAGTATTTT
CDR3aa: CSARGLASTDTQYF

v_gene: TRBV5-1
abundance: few
d_gene: TRBD2
len: 16
j_gene: TRBJ2-3
CDR3nt: TGCGCCAGCAGCCCCTCAACTAGCGGGGGCACAGATACGCAGTATTTT
CDR3aa: CASSPSTSGGTDTQYF

v_gene: TRBV5-4
abundance: -
d_gene: -
len: 12
j_gene: TRBJ1-1
CDR3nt: TGTGCCAGCAGCCCTGGACAGAATAAAGCTTTCTTT
CDR3aa: CASSPGQNKAFF

v_gene: TRBV20-1
abundance: many
d_gene: -
len: 12
j_gene: TRBJ2-1
CDR3nt: TGCAGTGCCGGACCTAGCGCCAATGAGCAGTTCTTC
CDR3aa: CSAGPSANEQFF

v_gene: TRBV19
abundance: many
d_gene: TRBD1
len: 14
j_gene: TRBJ1-5
CDR3nt: TGTGCCAGTAGTCTTCAGGGGGGTGGTCAGCCCCAGCATTTT
CDR3aa: CASSLQGGGQPQHF

v_gene: TRBV5-1
abundance: many
d_gene: -
len: 15
j_gene: TRBJ2-3
CDR3nt: TGCGCCAGCAACCCAGCGGGCCCTAGCACAGATACGCAGTATTTT
CDR3aa: CASNPAGPSTDTQYF

v_gene: TRBV10-3
abundance: many
d_gene: TRBD2
len: 16
j_gene: TRBJ2-3
CDR3nt: TGTGCCATCAGTGCCCCCGTGAGCGGGGAGAAGAATACGCAGTATTTT
CDR3aa: CAISAPVSGEKNTQYF

v_gene: TRBV7-9
abundance: many
d_gene: -
len: 15
j_gene: TRBJ1-6
CDR3nt: TGTGCCAGCAGCTTAGAAGGTTATAGGGAATCACCCCTCCACTTT
CDR3aa: CASSLEGYRESPLHF

v_gene: TRBV4-1
abundance: many
d_gene: -
len: 13
j_gene: TRBJ2-5
CDR3nt: TGCGCCAGCAGCCAAGGATGGAAAGAGACCCAGTACTTC
CDR3aa: CASSQGWKETQYF

v_gene: TRBV10-2
abundance: -
d_gene: TRBD2
len: 13
j_gene: TRBJ2-7
CDR3nt: TGCGCCAGCAGTCTATCTAGCGGGGCCGAGCAGTACTTC
CDR3aa: CASSLSSGAEQYF

v_gene: TRBV18
abundance: many
d_gene: -
len: 16
j_gene: TRBJ1-5
CDR3nt: TGTGCCAGCTCACGCACGAACCAGGGTCTCAATCAGCCCCAGCATTTT
CDR3aa: CASSRTNQGLNQPQHF

v_gene: TRBV20-1
abundance: many
d_gene: -
len: 13
j_gene: TRBJ2-1
CDR3nt: TGCAGTGCTAGCCCCACCGTGTCGGATGAGCAGTTCTTC
CDR3aa: CSASPTVSDEQFF

v_gene: TRBV12-3/TRBV12-4
abundance: many
d_gene: TRBD1
len: 13
j_gene: TRBJ2-3
CDR3nt: TGTGCCAGCAGTTTAACAGGGGAAGGTACGCAGTATTTT
CDR3aa: CASSLTGEGTQYF

v_gene: TRBV7-2
abundance: many
d_gene: -
len: 14
j_gene: TRBJ2-5
CDR3nt: TGTGCCAGCAGCCCCACCCGAGGGGTGGAGACCCAGTACTTC
CDR3aa: CASSPTRGVETQYF

v_gene: TRBV7-9
abundance: many
d_gene: TRBD1
len: 16
j_gene: TRBJ2-2
CDR3nt: TGTGCCAGCAGCTTCCCAGGACAGGGGAACACCGGGGAGCTGTTTTTT
CDR3aa: CASSFPGQGNTGELFF

v_gene: TRBV4-3
abundance: many
d_gene: TRBD2
len: 14
j_gene: TRBJ2-5
CDR3nt: TGCGCCAGCAGCCCGTCACTAGCGACCGAGACCCAGTACTTC
CDR3aa: CASSPSLATETQYF

v_gene: TRBV15
abundance: many
d_gene: -
len: 15
j_gene: TRBJ2-5
CDR3nt: TGTGCCACCAGCAGAGAGGGATCTCTACAAGAGACCCAGTACTTC
CDR3aa: CATSREGSLQETQYF

v_gene: TRBV28
abundance: many
d_gene: -
len: 13
j_gene: TRBJ1-6
CDR3nt: TGTGCCAGCAGTCCACAGAGGAATTCACCCCTCCACTTT
CDR3aa: CASSPQRNSPLHF

v_gene: TRBV5-1
abundance: many
d_gene: -
len: 15
j_gene: TRBJ2-3
CDR3nt: TGCGCCAGCAGCTTGGCGGCCAGGGCAACAGATACGCAGTATTTT
CDR3aa: CASSLAARATDTQYF

v_gene: TRBV5-1
abundance: many
d_gene: TRBD1
len: 17
j_gene: TRBJ1-3
CDR3nt: TGCGCCAGCAGCCTGGGACAGGGTAAAGGCTCTGGAAACACCATATATTTT
CDR3aa: CASSLGQGKGSGNTIYF

v_gene: TRBV20-1
abundance: many
d_gene: -
len: 15
j_gene: TRBJ1-5
CDR3nt: TGCAGTGCCGCGGGCGGGGCAGACGACAATCAGCCCCAGCATTTT
CDR3aa: CSAAGGADDNQPQHF

v_gene: TRBV6-5
abundance: many
d_gene: -
len: 14
j_gene: TRBJ1-2
CDR3nt: TGTGCCAGCAGTTACGGGACAACTAACTATGGCTACACCTTC
CDR3aa: CASSYGTTNYGYTF

v_gene: TRBV6-5
abundance: many
d_gene: TRBD1
len: 15
j_gene: TRBJ1-4
CDR3nt: TGTGCCAGCAGTTACCTAGGACAGGGGGTTGAAAAACTGTTTTTT
CDR3aa: CASSYLGQGVEKLFF

v_gene: TRBV12-3/TRBV12-4
abundance: many
d_gene: -
len: 13
j_gene: TRBJ2-3
CDR3nt: TGTGCCAGCAGTGTCCTTCTCGCAGATACGCAGTATTTT
CDR3aa: CASSVLLADTQYF

v_gene: TRBV28
abundance: few
d_gene: -
len: 12
j_gene: TRBJ1-5
CDR3nt: TGTGCCAGCAGTTTATGGGGTAGCCCCCAGCATTTT
CDR3aa: CASSLWGSPQHF

v_gene: TRBV5-1
abundance: many
d_gene: -
len: 14
j_gene: TRBJ2-3
CDR3nt: TGCGCCAGCAGCTTCGGTAGCCCCACAGATACGCAGTATTTT
CDR3aa: CASSFGSPTDTQYF

v_gene: TRBV19
abundance: many
d_gene: -
len: 12
j_gene: TRBJ1-6
CDR3nt: TGTGCCAGTTCCTCCTCGGGGACACCCCTCCACTTT
CDR3aa: CASSSSGTPLHF

v_gene: TRBV6-2/TRBV6-3
abundance: many
d_gene: -
len: 17
j_gene: TRBJ2-1
CDR3nt: TGTGCCAGCAGGGTTAAGACCCCTAGGTCCCCCTACAATGAGCAGTTCTTC
CDR3aa: CASRVKTPRSPYNEQFF